This entry features one T cell receptor beta chain sequence. Its antigen is unknown. Time point defined: inflamed ileum from the surgical specimen. Included were adult ileal or ileocolonic Crohn's patients indicated for ileocolonic resection. Data came from immunoSEQ multiplex PCR; TCRdb stores just in-frame clones and leaves some out. The data contain under 13,000 clones, over 75% of them singletons. This sample was included in a study of T cell repertoires in ileal Crohn's disease. Study-wide background: All patients had surgery for stricturing (roughly 61%) or penetrating (around 40%) disease. General study results and limits: Clonal expansions were more frequent in active smokers than non-smokers at surgery.

Germline loops: CDR1 SGHAT, CDR2 FQNNGV. The CDR3 loop spans 15 amino acids. Germline trimming cut 1 base from V and 6 bases from J; bases unmatched to any gene: 5. The chain links TRBV11-2 to TRBJ2-7, with 11 bases that match TRBD1. The sequencing input was ileal tissue. The sequence was collected from an adult with Crohn's disease. The CDR3 DNA is TGTGCCAGCAGCTTAGGTTTAGGGACAGGGGGCGAGCAGTACGTC. Translation gives CASSLGLGTGGEQYV.